The rows below give T cell receptor beta chains drawn from one sample of a study of tumor-infiltrating lymphocytes in primary liver carcinoma. MiXCR was run by TCRdb on the multiplex PCR reads, yielding one entry per CDR3 protein. The sample shows fewer than 350,000 distinct CDR3 sequences, 65% of them seen only once. Material: peripheral blood. The receptor set was obtained from a man aged 35 to 55 with primary liver carcinoma and hepatitis B virus infection. Both conserved end residues are part of each CDR3. Each record gives: D gene, V gene, clone size, J gene, CDR3 DNA, CDR3 protein. The D gene is left open where the match is weak. Not all rows give a size; the values are once, few, many and, for expanded clones, a class.

d_call: .
v_call: TRBV29-1
clone_size: .
j_call: TRBJ2-5
cdr3_nt: TGCAGCGTTGAAGAGGGGGACCAAGAGACCCAGTGCTTC
cdr3_aa: CSVEEGDQETQCF

d_call: .
v_call: TRBV10-3
clone_size: many
j_call: TRBJ2-1
cdr3_nt: TGTGCCATCAGTGAGAGGGCAGGGAGCGATGAGCAGTTCTTC
cdr3_aa: CAISERAGSDEQFF

d_call: TRBD1
v_call: TRBV29-1
clone_size: .
j_call: TRBJ1-2
cdr3_nt: TGCAGCGCTTCAGACAGGGTGCTTGGCTGCTACACCTTC
cdr3_aa: CSASDRVLGCYTF

d_call: TRBD1
v_call: TRBV13
clone_size: .
j_call: TRBJ1-1
cdr3_nt: TGTGCCAGCAGCTTAGAACAGGGGAGAGTTACTGAAGCTCTCTTT
cdr3_aa: CASSLEQGRVTEALF

d_call: TRBD1
v_call: TRBV5-1
clone_size: .
j_call: TRBJ2-7
cdr3_nt: TGCGCCAGCAGCTTAGACAGGGGGCTCTCCTACGAGCAGTACTTC
cdr3_aa: CASSLDRGLSYEQYF

d_call: .
v_call: TRBV4-2
clone_size: once
j_call: TRBJ2-3
cdr3_nt: TGTGCTAGCAGCCCTAAGGCGGTACCCGCAGATACGCAGTATTTT
cdr3_aa: CASSPKAVPADTQYF

d_call: TRBD2
v_call: TRBV14
clone_size: .
j_call: TRBJ2-1
cdr3_nt: TGTGCCAGCAGCCAAGAAATACTAGCGGGCCGAAATGAGCAGTTCTTC
cdr3_aa: CASSQEILAGRNEQFF

d_call: TRBD1
v_call: TRBV14
clone_size: .
j_call: TRBJ1-2
cdr3_nt: TGTGCCAACAGCCGACAGGGGGAATATGGCTACACCTTC
cdr3_aa: CANSRQGEYGYTF

d_call: .
v_call: TRBV5-6
clone_size: .
j_call: TRBJ2-3
cdr3_nt: TGTTCCAGCAGTTCGGCCAACACAGATACGCAGTATTTT
cdr3_aa: CSSSSANTDTQYF

d_call: .
v_call: TRBV4-2
clone_size: .
j_call: TRBJ2-7
cdr3_nt: TGTGCCAGCAGCCAAGTCGATAGCACTTACTACGAGCTGTACTTC
cdr3_aa: CASSQVDSTYYELYF

d_call: .
v_call: TRBV5-5
clone_size: once
j_call: TRBJ1-1
cdr3_nt: TGTGTCAGCAGCTTGGTTCCCGGGGACACTGAAGCTTTCTTT
cdr3_aa: CVSSLVPGDTEAFF

d_call: TRBD2
v_call: TRBV5-1
clone_size: .
j_call: TRBJ2-1
cdr3_nt: TGCGCCAGCGGGACTAGCGGGAGTACTTACAATGAGCAGTTCTTC
cdr3_aa: CASGTSGSTYNEQFF

d_call: .
v_call: TRBV4-3
clone_size: few
j_call: TRBJ2-7
cdr3_nt: TGCGCCAGCAGCCAAGAAGTGGATCGGGAGCAGTACTTC
cdr3_aa: CASSQEVDREQYF

d_call: .
v_call: TRBV6-2/TRBV6-3
clone_size: many
j_call: TRBJ1-5
cdr3_nt: TGTGCCAGCAGCCAAGGACTCAATCAGCCCCAGCATTTT
cdr3_aa: CASSQGLNQPQHF

d_call: TRBD1
v_call: TRBV5-1
clone_size: .
j_call: TRBJ2-2
cdr3_nt: TGCGCCAGCAGCTGGCCAAAAGGGACAGGGGGCCCCTTCGGGGAGCTGTTTTTT
cdr3_aa: CASSWPKGTGGPFGELFF

d_call: .
v_call: TRBV28
clone_size: .
j_call: TRBJ2-1
cdr3_nt: TGTGCCAACAGTACCTACAATGAGCAGTTCTTC
cdr3_aa: CANSTYNEQFF

d_call: .
v_call: TRBV7-8
clone_size: few
j_call: TRBJ2-5
cdr3_nt: TGTGCCAGCAGCCCTGGACAGCAGGGGGAGGCCCAGTACTTC
cdr3_aa: CASSPGQQGEAQYF

d_call: .
v_call: TRBV5-5
clone_size: .
j_call: TRBJ2-2
cdr3_nt: TGTGCCAGCAGCTTGGTTTTTACGGGACGGGTCCACGCCGGGGAGCTGTTTTTT
cdr3_aa: CASSLVFTGRVHAGELFF

d_call: .
v_call: TRBV12-3/TRBV12-4
clone_size: .
j_call: TRBJ2-7
cdr3_nt: TGTGCCAGCAGTCCCCTGGGGTCGGCGGGAATGGGCTCCTACGAGCAGCACTTC
cdr3_aa: CASSPLGSAGMGSYEQHF

d_call: .
v_call: TRBV7-9
clone_size: .
j_call: TRBJ1-2
cdr3_nt: TGTGCCAGCAGCTTTCTCGACCTCGGCGAGTCTGGCTACACTTTC
cdr3_aa: CASSFLDLGESGYTF

d_call: TRBD2
v_call: TRBV5-1
clone_size: .
j_call: TRBJ2-1
cdr3_nt: TGCGCCAGCAGCATAGGACTAGCGGGAGAAGGGGATGAGCAGTTCTTC
cdr3_aa: CASSIGLAGEGDEQFF

d_call: TRBD2
v_call: TRBV6-5
clone_size: .
j_call: TRBJ2-1
cdr3_nt: TGTGCCAGCAGTTACTCGGGACTAGTGGAACGTCGGGGTGAGCAGTTCTTC
cdr3_aa: CASSYSGLVERRGEQFF

d_call: .
v_call: TRBV29-1
clone_size: .
j_call: TRBJ2-4
cdr3_nt: TGCAGGGAACTGGGGCCTAAAAACATTCAGTACTTC
cdr3_aa: CRELGPKNIQYF

d_call: .
v_call: TRBV12-3/TRBV12-4
clone_size: many
j_call: TRBJ2-5
cdr3_nt: TGTGCCAGCAGTACTCTCCGGGACGGGCTAGGAGAGACCCAGTACTTC
cdr3_aa: CASSTLRDGLGETQYF

d_call: .
v_call: TRBV5-6
clone_size: .
j_call: TRBJ1-3
cdr3_nt: TGCGCCGGCAGCTTCAGGGGCGCTGGAAACACCATATATTTT
cdr3_aa: CAGSFRGAGNTIYF

d_call: TRBD1
v_call: TRBV4-2
clone_size: many
j_call: TRBJ2-5
cdr3_nt: TGTGCCAGCAGCCGAGACAGGGTCGAGACCCAGTACTTC
cdr3_aa: CASSRDRVETQYF

d_call: TRBD1
v_call: TRBV28
clone_size: .
j_call: TRBJ1-2
cdr3_nt: TGTGTCAGCATGGACTCAGGACAGGGCACGGGTGGCTACACCTTC
cdr3_aa: CVSMDSGQGTGGYTF

d_call: TRBD2
v_call: TRBV30
clone_size: .
j_call: TRBJ2-3
cdr3_nt: TGTGCCTGGAGTTCCGCTAGCGGGAGGGTAGATACGCAGTATTTT
cdr3_aa: CAWSSASGRVDTQYF

d_call: .
v_call: TRBV14
clone_size: once
j_call: TRBJ2-3
cdr3_nt: TGTGCCAGCAGCCAATGGGGGGATACGCAGTATTTT
cdr3_aa: CASSQWGDTQYF

d_call: TRBD2
v_call: TRBV14
clone_size: few
j_call: TRBJ2-1
cdr3_nt: TGTGCCAGCAGCCAAGAGTATAGGCTAGCGGGTCTTTCTGAGCAGTTCTTC
cdr3_aa: CASSQEYRLAGLSEQFF

d_call: .
v_call: TRBV28
clone_size: few
j_call: TRBJ1-4
cdr3_nt: TGTGCCAGCAGGGCCCCGGGCGCAACTAATGAAAAACTGTTTTTT
cdr3_aa: CASRAPGATNEKLFF

d_call: .
v_call: TRBV6-2/TRBV6-3
clone_size: .
j_call: TRBJ2-1
cdr3_nt: TGTGCCAACAGATTAAGCTCCTACAATGAGCAGTTCTTC
cdr3_aa: CANRLSSYNEQFF

d_call: .
v_call: TRBV30
clone_size: .
j_call: TRBJ1-5
cdr3_nt: TGTGCCTGGAGTTCAGATTGGGGTCAGCCCCAGCATTTT
cdr3_aa: CAWSSDWGQPQHF

d_call: .
v_call: TRBV6-2/TRBV6-3
clone_size: .
j_call: TRBJ2-3
cdr3_nt: TGTGCCAGCAGCCCTAGCAGGAGAGGGGCAGATACGCACTATTTT
cdr3_aa: CASSPSRRGADTHYF

d_call: .
v_call: TRBV4-2
clone_size: .
j_call: TRBJ2-1
cdr3_nt: TGTGCCAGCAGCCAAACCGAGCCCTACAATGAGCAGTTCTTC
cdr3_aa: CASSQTEPYNEQFF

d_call: TRBD1
v_call: TRBV6-2/TRBV6-3
clone_size: .
j_call: TRBJ2-3
cdr3_nt: TGTGCCAGCAGTCGACAGGGCACAAATACGCAGTATTTT
cdr3_aa: CASSRQGTNTQYF

d_call: TRBD1
v_call: TRBV5-4
clone_size: few
j_call: TRBJ2-2
cdr3_nt: TGTGCCAGCAGCTCCGGACAGGGGGAAATGATCGGGGAGCTGTTTTTT
cdr3_aa: CASSSGQGEMIGELFF